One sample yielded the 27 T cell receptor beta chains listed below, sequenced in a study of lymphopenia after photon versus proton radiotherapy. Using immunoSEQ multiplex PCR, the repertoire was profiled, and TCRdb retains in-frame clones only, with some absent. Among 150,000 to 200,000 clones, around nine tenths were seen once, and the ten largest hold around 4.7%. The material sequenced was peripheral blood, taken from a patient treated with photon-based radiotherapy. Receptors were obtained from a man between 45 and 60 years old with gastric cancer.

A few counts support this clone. CDR3 DNA sequence: TGTGCCAGCAGCCATAAGGGCGGGGGTTTCTCCTACGAGCAGTACTTC. Protein product: CASSHKGGGFSYEQYF. This chain uses TRBV5-4 with TRBJ2-7; TRBD2 matches 7 bases. Looked up from germline, CDR1 is SGHNT and CDR2 is YYREEE (reference sequence). This CDR3 has 16 residues. The ends lost 4 bases at V and 0 bases at J; junction bases unmatched: 10.

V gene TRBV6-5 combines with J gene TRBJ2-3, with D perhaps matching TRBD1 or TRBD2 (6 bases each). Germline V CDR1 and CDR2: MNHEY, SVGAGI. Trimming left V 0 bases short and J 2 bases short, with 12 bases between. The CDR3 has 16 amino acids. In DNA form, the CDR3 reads TGTGCCAGCAGTTACTCACCTAGGGGGGACACAGATACGCAGTATTTT. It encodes CASSYSPRGDTDTQYF.

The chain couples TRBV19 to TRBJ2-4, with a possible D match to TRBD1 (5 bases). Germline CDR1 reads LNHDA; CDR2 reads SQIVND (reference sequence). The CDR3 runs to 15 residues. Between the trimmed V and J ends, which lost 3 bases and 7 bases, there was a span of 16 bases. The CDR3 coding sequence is TGTGCCAGTAGTATTCCGGACCAAAGGGGTAACATTCAGTACTTC. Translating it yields CASSIPDQRGNIQYF.

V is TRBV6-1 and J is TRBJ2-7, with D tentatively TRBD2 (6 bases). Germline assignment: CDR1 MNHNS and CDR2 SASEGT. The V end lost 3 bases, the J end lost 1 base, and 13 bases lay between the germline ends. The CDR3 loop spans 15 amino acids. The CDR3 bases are TGTGCCAGCAGTGACGCCGGGACTGCTTCCTACGAGCAGTACTTC. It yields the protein CASSDAGTASYEQYF.

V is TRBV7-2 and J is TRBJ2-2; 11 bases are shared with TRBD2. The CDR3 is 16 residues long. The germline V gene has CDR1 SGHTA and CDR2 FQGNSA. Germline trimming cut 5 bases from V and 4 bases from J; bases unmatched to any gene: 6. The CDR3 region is CASSATGTSGTGELFF. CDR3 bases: TGTGCCAGCAGCGCAACCGGGACTAGCGGCACCGGGGAGCTGTTTTTT.

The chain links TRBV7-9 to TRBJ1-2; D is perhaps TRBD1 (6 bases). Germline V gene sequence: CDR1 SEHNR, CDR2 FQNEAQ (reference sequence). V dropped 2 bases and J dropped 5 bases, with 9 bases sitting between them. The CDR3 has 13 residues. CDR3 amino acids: CASSLTQGYGYTF. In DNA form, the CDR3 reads TGTGCCAGCAGCTTAACACAGGGTTATGGCTACACCTTC.

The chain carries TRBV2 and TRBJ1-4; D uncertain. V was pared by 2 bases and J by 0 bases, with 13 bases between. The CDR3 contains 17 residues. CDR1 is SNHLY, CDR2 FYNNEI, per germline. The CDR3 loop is CASSEFGVLSTNEKLFF. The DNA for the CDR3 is TGTGCCAGCAGTGAATTCGGGGTTCTCTCAACTAATGAAAAACTGTTTTTT.

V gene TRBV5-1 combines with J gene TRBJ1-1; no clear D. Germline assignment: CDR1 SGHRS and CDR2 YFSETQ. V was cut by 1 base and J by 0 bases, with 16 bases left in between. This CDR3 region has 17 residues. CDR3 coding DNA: TGCGCCAGCAGCTTGCTTACAGTAGGGCGTGTGAACACTGAAGCTTTCTTT. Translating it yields CASSLLTVGRVNTEAFF.

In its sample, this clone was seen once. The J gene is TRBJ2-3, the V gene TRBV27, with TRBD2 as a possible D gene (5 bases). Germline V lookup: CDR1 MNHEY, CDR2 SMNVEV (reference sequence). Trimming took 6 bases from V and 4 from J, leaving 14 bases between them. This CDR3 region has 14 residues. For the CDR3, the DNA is TGTGCCAGCAGGCCTCGTAGCGATGCAGATACGCAGTATTTT. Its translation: CASRPRSDADTQYF.

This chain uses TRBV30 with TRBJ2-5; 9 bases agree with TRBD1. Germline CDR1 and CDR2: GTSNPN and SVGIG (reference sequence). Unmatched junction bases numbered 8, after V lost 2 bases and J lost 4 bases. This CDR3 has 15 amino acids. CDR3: CAWSHGQGSGETQYF. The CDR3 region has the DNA TGTGCCTGGAGTCACGGACAGGGGAGCGGAGAGACCCAGTACTTC.

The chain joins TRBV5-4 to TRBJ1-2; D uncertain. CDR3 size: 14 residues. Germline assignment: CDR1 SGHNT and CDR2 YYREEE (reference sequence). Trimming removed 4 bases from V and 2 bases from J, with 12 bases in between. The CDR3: CASSLLGGNYGYTF. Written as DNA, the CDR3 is TGTGCCAGCAGCCTATTAGGAGGGAACTATGGCTACACCTTC.

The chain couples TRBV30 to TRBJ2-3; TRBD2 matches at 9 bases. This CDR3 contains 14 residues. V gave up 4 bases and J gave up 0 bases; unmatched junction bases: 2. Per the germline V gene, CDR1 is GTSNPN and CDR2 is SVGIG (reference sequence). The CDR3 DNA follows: TGTGCCTGGACTAGCGGGGTTAGCACAGATACGCAGTATTTT. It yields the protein CAWTSGVSTDTQYF.

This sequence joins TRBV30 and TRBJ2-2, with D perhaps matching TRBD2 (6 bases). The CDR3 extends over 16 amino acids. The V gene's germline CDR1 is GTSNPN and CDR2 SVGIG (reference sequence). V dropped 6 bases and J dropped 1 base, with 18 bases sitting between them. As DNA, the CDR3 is TGTGCCTGCCCAGGGTCTATCGGGGGGAACACCGGGGAGCTGTTTTTT. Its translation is CACPGSIGGNTGELFF.

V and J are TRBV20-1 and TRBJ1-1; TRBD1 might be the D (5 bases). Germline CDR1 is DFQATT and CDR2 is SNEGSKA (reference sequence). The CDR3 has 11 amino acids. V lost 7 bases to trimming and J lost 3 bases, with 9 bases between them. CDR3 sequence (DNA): TGCAGTGTCAGGGAGCACACTGAAGCTTTCTTT. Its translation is CSVREHTEAFF.

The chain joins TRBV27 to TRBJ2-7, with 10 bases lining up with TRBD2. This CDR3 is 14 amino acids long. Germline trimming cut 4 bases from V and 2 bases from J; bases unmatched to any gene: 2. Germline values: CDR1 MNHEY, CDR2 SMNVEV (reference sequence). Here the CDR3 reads CASSWTSGTYEQYF. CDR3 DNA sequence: TGTGCCAGCAGTTGGACTAGCGGAACCTACGAGCAGTACTTC.

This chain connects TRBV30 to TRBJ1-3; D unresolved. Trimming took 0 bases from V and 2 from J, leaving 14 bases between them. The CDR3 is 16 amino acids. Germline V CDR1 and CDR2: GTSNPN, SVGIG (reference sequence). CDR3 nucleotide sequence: TGTGCCTGGAGTGTACGCGAGGCGTACGCTGGAAACACCATATATTTT. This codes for CAWSVREAYAGNTIYF.

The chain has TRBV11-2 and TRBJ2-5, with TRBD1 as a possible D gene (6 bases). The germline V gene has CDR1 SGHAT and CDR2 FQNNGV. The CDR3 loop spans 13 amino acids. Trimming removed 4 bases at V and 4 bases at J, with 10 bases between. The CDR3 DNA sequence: TGTGCCAGCAGCTCTAACAGGGTAGAGACCCAGTACTTC. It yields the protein CASSSNRVETQYF. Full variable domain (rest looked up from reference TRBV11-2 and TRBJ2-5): EAGVAQSPRYKIIEKRQSVAFWCNPISGHATLYWYQQILGQGPKLLIQFQNNGVVDDSQLPKDRFSAERLKGVDSTLKIQPAKLEDSAVYLCASSSNRVETQYFGPGTRLLVL.

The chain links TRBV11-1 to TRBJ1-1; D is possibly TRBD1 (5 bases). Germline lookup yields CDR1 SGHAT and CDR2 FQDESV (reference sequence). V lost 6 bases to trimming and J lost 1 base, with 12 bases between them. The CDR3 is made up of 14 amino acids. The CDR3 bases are TGTGCCAGCAGGCCGTCGGGGCAGAACACTGAAGCTTTCTTT. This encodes CASRPSGQNTEAFF.

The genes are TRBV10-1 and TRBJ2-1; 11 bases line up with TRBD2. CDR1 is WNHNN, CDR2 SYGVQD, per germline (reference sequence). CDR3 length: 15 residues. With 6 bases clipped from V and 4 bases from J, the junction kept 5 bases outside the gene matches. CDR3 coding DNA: TGCGCCAGCAGCGCGGGACTAGCGGCTTACAATGAGCAGTTCTTC. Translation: CASSAGLAAYNEQFF.

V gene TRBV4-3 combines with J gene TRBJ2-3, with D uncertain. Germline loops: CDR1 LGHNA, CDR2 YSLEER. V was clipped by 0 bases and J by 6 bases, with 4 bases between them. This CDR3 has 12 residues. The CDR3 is CASSQDRDTQYF. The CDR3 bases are TGCGCCAGCAGCCAAGATCGGGATACGCAGTATTTT.

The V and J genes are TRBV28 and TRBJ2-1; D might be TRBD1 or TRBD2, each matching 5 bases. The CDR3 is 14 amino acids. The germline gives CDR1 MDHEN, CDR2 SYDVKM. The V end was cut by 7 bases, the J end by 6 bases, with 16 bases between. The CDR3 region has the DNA TGTGCCAGCAACGGTGGACTGGGGCTCAATGAGCAGTTCTTC. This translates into CASNGGLGLNEQFF.

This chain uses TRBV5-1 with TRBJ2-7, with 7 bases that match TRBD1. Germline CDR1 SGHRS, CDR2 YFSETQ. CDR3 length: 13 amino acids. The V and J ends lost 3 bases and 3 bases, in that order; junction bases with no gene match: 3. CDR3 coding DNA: TGCGCCAGCAGCTCCCGGACAGGCTACGAGCAGTACTTC. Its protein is CASSSRTGYEQYF.

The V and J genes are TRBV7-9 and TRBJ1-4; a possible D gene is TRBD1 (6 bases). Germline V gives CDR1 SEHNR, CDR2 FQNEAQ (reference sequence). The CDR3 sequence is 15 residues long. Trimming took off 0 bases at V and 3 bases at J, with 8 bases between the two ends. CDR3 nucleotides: TGTGCCAGCAGCTTAGCTGGACAGTCTAATGAAAAACTGTTTTTT. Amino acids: CASSLAGQSNEKLFF. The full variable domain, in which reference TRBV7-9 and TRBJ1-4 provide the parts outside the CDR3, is DTGVSQNPRHKITKRGQNVTFRCDPISEHNRLYWYRQTLGQGPEFLTYFQNEAQLEKSRLLSDRFSAERPKGSFSTLEIQRTEQGDSAMYLCASSLAGQSNEKLFFGSGTQLSVL.

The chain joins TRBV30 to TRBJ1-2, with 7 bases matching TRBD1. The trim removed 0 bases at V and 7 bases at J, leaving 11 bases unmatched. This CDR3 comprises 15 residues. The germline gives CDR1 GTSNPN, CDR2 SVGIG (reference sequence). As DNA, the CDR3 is TGTGCCTGGAGTGTACGCAGGGGGAACCACGCTGGCTACACCTTC. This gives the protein CAWSVRRGNHAGYTF.

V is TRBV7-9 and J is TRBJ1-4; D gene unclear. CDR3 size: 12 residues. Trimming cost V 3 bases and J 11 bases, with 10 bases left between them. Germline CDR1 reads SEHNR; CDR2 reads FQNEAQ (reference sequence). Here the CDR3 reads CASSLGPGKLFF. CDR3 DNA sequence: TGTGCCAGCAGCTTGGGCCCCGGGAAACTGTTTTTT.

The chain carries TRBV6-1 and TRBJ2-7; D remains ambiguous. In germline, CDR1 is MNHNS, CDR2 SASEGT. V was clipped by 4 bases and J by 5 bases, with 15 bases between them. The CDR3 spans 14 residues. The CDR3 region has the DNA TGTGCCAGCAGTGGAGGTTGGTCCTTTAACGAGCAGTACTTC. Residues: CASSGGWSFNEQYF.

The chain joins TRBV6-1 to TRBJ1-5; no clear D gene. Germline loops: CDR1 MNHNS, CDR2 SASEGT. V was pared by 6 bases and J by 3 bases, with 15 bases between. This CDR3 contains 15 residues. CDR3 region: CASSQNRASNQPQHF. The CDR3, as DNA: TGTGCCAGCAGCCAAAACCGGGCCTCCAATCAGCCCCAGCATTTT.